Listed here are 15 T cell receptor beta chains from one sample, sequenced in a study of early T cells in non-severe SARS-CoV-2 infection. TCRdb recomputed calls from the 5' RACE reads with MiXCR, one row per CDR3 protein. The sample contains about 55,000 distinct CDR3 sequences, 14% to 15% of which appear only once. Here the sequenced sample was whole blood, taken at baseline. All receptors come from an adult who was a healthcare worker with PCR-confirmed SARS-CoV-2 infection or an uninfected control (not recorded which).

The chain has TRBV7-2 and TRBJ2-1; 7 bases are shared with TRBD2. CDR1 is SGHTA and CDR2 is FQGNSA in the germline V gene. With V trimmed by 5 bases and J by 1 base, 5 bases remained unmatched. This CDR3 has 15 amino acids. The DNA for the CDR3 is TGTGCCAGCAGCCAAAGCGGGGTGTCCTACAATGAGCAGTTCTTC. Translated, it gives CASSQSGVSYNEQFF.

This clonotype was detected once. The V call is TRBV7-2, the J call TRBJ2-5; D is perhaps TRBD2 (5 bases). Trimming removed 5 bases at V and 7 bases at J, with 17 bases between. CDR3 length: 14 residues. Germline loops: CDR1 SGHTA, CDR2 FQGNSA. The CDR3 region has the DNA TGTGCCAGCAGCCCCCTCCCAGGAGCGGTGACCCAGTACTTC. Translation: CASSPLPGAVTQYF.

This clonotype turned up a few times. This chain uses TRBV7-3 with TRBJ1-1, with TRBD1 as a possible D gene (5 bases). CDR3 length: 18 residues. The V gene's germline CDR1 is SGHTA and CDR2 FQGTGA. V lost 2 bases, J lost 1 base, and 20 bases lay in between. CDR3 DNA: TGTGCCAGCAGCTTATTAACCCCGGTTGGGGCGGGGAACACTGAAGCTTTCTTT. Translation gives CASSLLTPVGAGNTEAFF. Together with reference TRBV7-3 and TRBJ1-1, the CDR3 gives the full variable domain: GAGVSQTPSNKVTEKGKYVELRCDPISGHTALYWYRQSLGQGPEFLIYFQGTGAADDSGLPNDRFFAVRPEGSVSTLKIQRTERGDSAVYLCASSLLTPVGAGNTEAFFGQGTRLTVV.

In this sample, this clonotype turned up a few times. This rearrangement joins TRBV6-5 to TRBJ2-1; 9 nucleotides match TRBD2. The V gene's germline CDR1 is MNHEY and CDR2 SVGAGI. The J segment lost 7 bases and the V segment lost 2 bases, leaving 6 bases of the junction unmatched. The CDR3 has 15 amino acids. As DNA, the CDR3 is TGTGCCAGCAGTTACGGGCTAGCGGGGCTAAATGAGCAGTTCTTC. Its protein product is CASSYGLAGLNEQFF.

This clonotype has a count of ten or more. This sequence joins TRBV6-1 and TRBJ1-5; D call uncertain. Per germline, CDR1 MNHNS and CDR2 SASEGT. Between the trimmed V and J ends, which lost 4 bases and 5 bases, there was a span of 12 bases. The CDR3 runs to 14 residues. CDR3 region: CASSGRSGYQPQHF. In DNA, the CDR3 is TGTGCCAGCAGTGGTCGATCGGGGTATCAGCCCCAGCATTTT.

V and J are TRBV3-1 and TRBJ2-7, with D unclear. V was clipped by 3 bases and J by 4 bases, with 4 bases between them. The V gene's germline CDR1 is LGHDT and CDR2 YNNKEL (reference sequence). The CDR3 length is 11 residues. The CDR3 is CASSQQYEQYF. In DNA, the CDR3 is TGTGCCAGCAGCCAGCAATACGAGCAGTACTTC.

The chain has TRBV13 and TRBJ2-1; 9 positions agree with TRBD1. Germline CDR1 reads PRHDT; CDR2 reads FYEKMQ (reference sequence). J was trimmed by 8 bases and V by 2 bases; bases with no gene match: 7. This CDR3 has 15 residues. CDR3 residues: CASSLRGQGYHEQFF. DNA of the CDR3: TGTGCCAGCAGCTTAAGAGGACAGGGGTACCATGAGCAGTTCTTC.

This clonotype was detected ten times or more. This sequence joins TRBV6-6 and TRBJ2-1, with a tentative D call TRBD2 (5 bases). Trimming took 6 bases from V and 6 from J, leaving 15 bases between them. The CDR3 has 14 amino acids. Germline values: CDR1 MNHNY, CDR2 SVGAGI (reference sequence). The CDR3 DNA reads as TGTGCCAGCAGGTTTCTAGCAGAATTCAATGAGCAGTTCTTC. Its translation: CASRFLAEFNEQFF.

The CDR3 DNA reads as TGTGCCAGCAGCTTAGAAGCCCAAGAGACCCAGTACTTC. Residues: CASSLEAQETQYF. The V and J genes are TRBV11-2 and TRBJ2-5; D uncertain. Germline CDR1 is SGHAT and CDR2 is FQNNGV. CDR3 length: 13 amino acids. Trimming pared 0 bases from V and 1 base from J, leaving 3 bases between.

As DNA, the CDR3 is TGTGCCAGCAGCTTAAGGCTAGCGGGGGACTACGAGCAGTACTTC. Its protein is CASSLRLAGDYEQYF. The rearrangement joins TRBV7-8 to TRBJ2-7; TRBD2 matches 10 bases. Germline CDR1 reads SGHVS; CDR2 reads FQNEAQ. The J segment lost 3 bases and the V segment lost 2 bases, leaving 4 bases of the junction unmatched. The CDR3 has 15 residues.

This chain uses TRBV6-6 with TRBJ1-1, with TRBD1 as a possible D gene (5 bases). Germline V gene data show CDR1 as MNHNY and CDR2 as SVGAGI (reference sequence). This CDR3 is 12 amino acids long. Trimming cost V 2 bases and J 6 bases, with 7 bases left between them. CDR3 nucleotide sequence: TGTGCCAGCAGTTACGGGGACTCTGAAGCTTTCTTT. This sequence encodes CASSYGDSEAFF.

The chain is built from TRBV10-3 and TRBJ1-1, with D maybe TRBD1 (5 bases). V was pared by 6 bases and J by 4 bases, with 15 bases between. Germline V gives CDR1 ENHRY, CDR2 SYGVKD. CDR3 size: 14 residues. CDR3 nucleotide sequence: TGTGCCATCAGGGGGGGAGAAGGGAGCACTGAAGCTTTCTTT. This gives the protein CAIRGGEGSTEAFF.

This clonotype was found many times. This chain links TRBV20-1 with TRBJ1-1; D unclear. The germline V gene encodes CDR1 DFQATT and CDR2 SNEGSKA (reference sequence). The CDR3 totals 13 residues. Between the trimmed V and J ends, which lost 3 bases and 0 bases, there was a span of 8 bases. The CDR3 nucleotides are TGCAGTGCTAGCGGACGGCTGAACACTGAAGCTTTCTTT. Its protein is CSASGRLNTEAFF.

The chain is built from TRBV10-3 and TRBJ2-7; weak D call: TRBD1 (5 bases). The CDR3 extends over 17 amino acids. CDR1 is ENHRY and CDR2 is SYGVKD in the germline V gene. The germline V and J ends were trimmed by 1 base and 3 bases, with 19 bases remaining between them. The CDR3 nucleotides are TGTGCCATCAGTGAGTTTTCTAGTGGTCGCAGGGACTACGAGCAGTACTTC. Translating it yields CAISEFSSGRRDYEQYF.

The chain has TRBV28 and TRBJ1-2; 10 bases line up with TRBD1. The CDR3 sequence is 15 residues long. Germline V gene data show CDR1 as MDHEN and CDR2 as SYDVKM. V lost 2 bases, J lost 6 bases, and 6 bases stayed unmatched. The CDR3 coding sequence is TGTGCCAGCAGTTTAACCGGGGGACAGGGGAATGGCTACACCTTC. The encoded protein is CASSLTGGQGNGYTF.